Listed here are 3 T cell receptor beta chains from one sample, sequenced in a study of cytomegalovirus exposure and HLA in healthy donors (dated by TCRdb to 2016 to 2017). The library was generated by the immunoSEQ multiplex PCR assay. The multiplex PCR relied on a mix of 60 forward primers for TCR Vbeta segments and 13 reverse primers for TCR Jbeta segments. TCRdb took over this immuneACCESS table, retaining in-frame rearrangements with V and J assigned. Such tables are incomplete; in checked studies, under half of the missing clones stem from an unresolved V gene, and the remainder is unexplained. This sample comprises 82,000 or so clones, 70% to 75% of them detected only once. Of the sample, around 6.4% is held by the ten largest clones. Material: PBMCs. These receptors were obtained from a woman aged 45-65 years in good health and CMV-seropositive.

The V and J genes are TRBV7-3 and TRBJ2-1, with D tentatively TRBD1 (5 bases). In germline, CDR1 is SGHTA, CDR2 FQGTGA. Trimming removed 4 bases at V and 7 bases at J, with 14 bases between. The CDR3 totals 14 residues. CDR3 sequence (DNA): TGTGCCAGCAGCTCGGGCAGGGTCGCAAATGAGCAGTTCTTC. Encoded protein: CASSSGRVANEQFF.

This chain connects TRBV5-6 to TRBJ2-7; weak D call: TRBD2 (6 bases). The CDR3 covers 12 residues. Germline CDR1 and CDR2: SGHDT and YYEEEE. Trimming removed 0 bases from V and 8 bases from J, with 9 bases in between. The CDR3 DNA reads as TGTGCCAGCAGCTTGGCGGCGGGAAAGCAGTACTTC. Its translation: CASSLAAGKQYF.

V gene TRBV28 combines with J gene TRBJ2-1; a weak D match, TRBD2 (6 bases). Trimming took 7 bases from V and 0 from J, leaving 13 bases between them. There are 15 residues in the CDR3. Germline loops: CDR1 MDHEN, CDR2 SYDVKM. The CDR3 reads CASKYGTGSYNEQFF. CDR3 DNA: TGTGCCAGCAAGTACGGGACTGGCTCCTACAATGAGCAGTTCTTC.